This is a list of T cell receptor beta chains from one sample in a study of identical twins. TCRdb redid the calling of the 5' RACE reads with MiXCR, one entry per CDR3 protein. The sample yields around 240,000 distinct CDR3 sequences, roughly a tenth seen once. Sequencing was carried out using memory T cells sorted from blood. The receptors originated from a man aged 45-60 years in good health. Each CDR3 is given with its conserved first and last residue. D genes are given only for firm matches. Some rows mark clone size as missing; the rest say once, few, many or name a class of expanded clone.

>TRBJ1-5|many|NA|TRBV12-3/TRBV12-4
CASRGGGDQPQHF
TGTGCCAGCAGGGGGGGGGGGGATCAGCCCCAGCATTTT
>TRBJ1-5|few|NA|TRBV6-1
CASMVGAGFQPQHF
TGTGCCAGCATGGTCGGGGCCGGATTTCAGCCCCAGCATTTT
>TRBJ2-3|NA|NA|TRBV19
CASSRARVADTQYF
TGTGCCAGTAGTAGGGCCCGAGTCGCAGATACGCAGTATTTT
>TRBJ1-6|many|TRBD1|TRBV7-8
CASSSRQGPNSPLHF
TGTGCCAGCAGCTCCAGACAGGGGCCGAATTCACCCCTCCACTTT
>TRBJ2-3|NA|TRBD2|TRBV7-2
CASSPWSGGTDTQYF
TGTGCCAGCAGCCCCTGGAGCGGGGGCACAGATACGCAGTATTTT
>TRBJ2-3|NA|TRBD1|TRBV20-1
CSARRQGGTDTQYF
TGCAGTGCAAGAAGACAGGGAGGCACAGATACGCAGTATTTT
>TRBJ2-1|few|TRBD2|TRBV12-3/TRBV12-4
CASILTSGRGNEQFF
TGTGCCAGCATTCTTACCAGCGGGAGAGGCAATGAGCAGTTCTTC
>TRBJ2-3|NA|TRBD2|TRBV7-3
CASSLRARGTSGTDTQYF
TGTGCCAGCAGCTTAAGAGCTCGGGGGACTAGCGGCACAGATACGCAGTATTTT
>TRBJ2-2|NA|TRBD2|TRBV12-3/TRBV12-4
CASRPISGELLF
TGTGCCAGCAGACCTATAAGCGGGGAGCTGTTATTT
>TRBJ2-1|few|TRBD2|TRBV5-6
CASSSGTSAGDEQFF
TGTGCCAGCAGCTCTGGGACTAGCGCTGGGGATGAGCAGTTCTTC
>TRBJ2-1|many|TRBD2|TRBV4-2
CASSQALAGGVSSYNEQFF
TGTGCCAGCAGCCAAGCCCTAGCGGGAGGTGTAAGCTCCTACAATGAGCAGTTCTTC
>TRBJ1-4|many|NA|TRBV27
CASSSLGGKLFF
TGTGCCAGCAGTTCCTTGGGGGGGAAACTGTTTTTT
>TRBJ1-5|few|NA|TRBV20-1
CSARRDSNQPQHF
TGCAGTGCTAGAAGAGACTCCAATCAGCCCCAGCATTTT
>TRBJ1-1|many|NA|TRBV29-1
CSVVLGGWTEAFF
TGCAGCGTTGTTTTGGGGGGTTGGACTGAAGCTTTCTTT
>TRBJ1-5|many|NA|TRBV28
CAHSETANQPQHF
TGTGCCCACTCAGAGACAGCTAATCAGCCCCAGCATTTT